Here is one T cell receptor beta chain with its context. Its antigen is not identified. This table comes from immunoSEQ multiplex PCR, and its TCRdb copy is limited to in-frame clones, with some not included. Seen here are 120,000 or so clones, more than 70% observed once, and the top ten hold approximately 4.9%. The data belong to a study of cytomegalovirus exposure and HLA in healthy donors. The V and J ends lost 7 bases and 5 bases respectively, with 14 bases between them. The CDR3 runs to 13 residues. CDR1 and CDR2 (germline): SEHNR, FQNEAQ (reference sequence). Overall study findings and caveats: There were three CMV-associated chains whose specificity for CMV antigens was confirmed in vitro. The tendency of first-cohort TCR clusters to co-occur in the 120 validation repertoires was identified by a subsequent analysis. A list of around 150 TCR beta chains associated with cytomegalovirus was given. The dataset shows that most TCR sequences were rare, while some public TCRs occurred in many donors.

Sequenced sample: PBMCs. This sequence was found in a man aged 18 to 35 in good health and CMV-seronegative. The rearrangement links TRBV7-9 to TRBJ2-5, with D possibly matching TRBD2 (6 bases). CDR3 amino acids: CASKSGGKETQYF. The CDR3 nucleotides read TGTGCCAGCAAGTCCGGCGGGAAGGAGACCCAGTACTTC.